This TCR beta chain was found in a study of OX40 agonist ivuxolimab in advanced cancers. Across the whole study: Intravenous ivuxolimab at 0.01 to 10 mg/kg was given to patients every 2 weeks. Study-level findings and limits: Nonresponders included some who also had low normalized T-cell clonal expansion.

The table came from immunoSEQ multiplex PCR; TCRdb's copy has only in-frame clones and leaves some out. Here the sample spans about 95,000 clones, 91% being singletons. Concerning this clone: The antigen remains unidentified.

Per germline, CDR1 MNHEY and CDR2 SMNVEV (reference sequence). The germline V and J ends were trimmed by 4 bases and 0 bases, with 12 bases remaining between them. The CDR3 has 15 residues. This specimen consisted of CD4+ or CD8+ T cells sorted from blood, obtained in a trial of the OX40 agonist ivuxolimab. This TCR derives from an adult with an advanced solid tumor such as melanoma, head and neck, liver or kidney cancer. The V and J genes are TRBV27 and TRBJ1-1, with a tentative D call TRBD1 (6 bases). The CDR3 DNA is TGTGCCAGCAGTTCCGGACAGATTTTGAACACTGAAGCTTTCTTT. This sequence encodes CASSSGQILNTEAFF.